Detailed here is one TCR delta chain. A far larger clone is one nucleotide away, so this likely arose from a read error. This specimen includes other DNA sequences encoding the same CDR3. These data belong to a study of γδ T cells in repeated Plasmodium falciparum infection. Study-wide background: Donors had four controlled P. falciparum NF54 infections over approximately 640 days.

Sequencing covered both gamma and delta TCR chains per sample. TCRdb re-called the multiplex PCR reads using CATT. Here the sample spans approximately 53,000 delta-chain clones, around 1.7% being singletons. The TCR comes from a pool of human donors (malaria-infected and uninfected, not separated). The sequencing sample was made of gamma-delta T cells from blood.

The CDR3 DNA is TGTGCTCTTGGGGAGGAACTGGGCATCCACTCCTGGGACACCAGACAGATGTTTTTC. Translating gives CALGEELGIHSWDTRQMFF. This sequence joins TRDV1 and TRDJ3, with D possibly matching TRDD3 (6 bases). The J gene is absent in TCRdb and was assigned here via DNA matching to germline. The germline gives CDR1 TSWWSYY, CDR2 QGS. The CDR3 totals 19 residues.